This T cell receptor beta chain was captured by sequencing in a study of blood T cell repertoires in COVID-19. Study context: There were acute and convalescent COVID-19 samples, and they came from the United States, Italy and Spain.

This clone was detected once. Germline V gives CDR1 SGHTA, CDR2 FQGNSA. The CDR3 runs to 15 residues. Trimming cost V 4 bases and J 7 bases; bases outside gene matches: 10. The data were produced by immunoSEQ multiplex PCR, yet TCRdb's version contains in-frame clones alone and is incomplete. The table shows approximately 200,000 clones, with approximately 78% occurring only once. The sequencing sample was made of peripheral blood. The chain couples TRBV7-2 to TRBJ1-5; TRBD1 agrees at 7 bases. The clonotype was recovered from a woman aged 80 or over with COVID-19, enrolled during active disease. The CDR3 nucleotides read TGTGCCAGCAGCTCGTACAGGGGACTCGAACAGCCCCAGCATTTT. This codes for CASSSYRGLEQPQHF. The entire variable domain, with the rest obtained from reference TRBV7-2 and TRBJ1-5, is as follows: GAGVSQSPSNKVTEKGKDVELRCDPISGHTALYWYRQSLGQGLEFLIYFQGNSAPDKSGLPSDRFSAERTGGSVSTLTIQRTQQEDSAVYLCASSSYRGLEQPQHFGDGTRLSIL.